These T cell receptor delta chains were read from a single sample in a study of Vδ1+ human thymocytes. With CATT, TCRdb re-called clones from the multiplex PCR reads. The data contain under 80,000 delta-chain clones, 30% to 40% of them singletons. The specimen sequenced was Vdelta1+ gamma-delta thymocytes from the thymus. These receptors were obtained from a boy younger than two who had congenital heart surgery. CDR3s include the opening cysteine and the closing phenylalanine or tryptophan. The order of the fields is clone size, D gene, J gene, V gene, CDR3 DNA, CDR3 protein. D genes are given only for firm matches. Clone size appears in some rows only: once, few, many, or a class for an expanded clone.

clone size: -
D gene: -
J gene: TRDJ1
V gene: TRDV1
CDR3 DNA: TGTGCTCTTGGGGAACTCGGAGCGGTACTGGGAATCACCGATAAACTCATCTTT
CDR3 protein: CALGELGAVLGITDKLIF

clone size: few
D gene: TRDD3
J gene: TRDJ1
V gene: TRDV1
CDR3 DNA: TGTGCTCTTGGGGAATCCATCCTAGTGCCCGTAATGGGGGATACGCAGCGCACCGATAAACTCATCTTT
CDR3 protein: CALGESILVPVMGDTQRTDKLIF

clone size: -
D gene: TRDD3
J gene: TRDJ1
V gene: TRDV1
CDR3 DNA: TGTGCTCTTGGGGAGCCCAAAACTGGGGGATACGATCCTTACACCGATAAACTCATCTTT
CDR3 protein: CALGEPKTGGYDPYTDKLIF

clone size: -
D gene: TRDD3
J gene: TRDJ1
V gene: TRDV1
CDR3 DNA: TGTGCTCTTGGGGGACGGGGGATACGGACAATACGAGCAAGTGCCGATAAACTCATCTTT
CDR3 protein: CALGGRGIRTIRASADKLIF

clone size: few
D gene: -
J gene: TRDJ1
V gene: TRDV1
CDR3 DNA: TGTGCTCTTGGGGAACTTACCTCCCGCCGGCCGTACACCGATAAACTCATCTTT
CDR3 protein: CALGELTSRRPYTDKLIF

clone size: -
D gene: -
J gene: TRDJ1
V gene: TRDV1
CDR3 DNA: TGTGCTCTTGGGGAACCCCCAAACTTCACCTACACCGATAAACTCATCTTT
CDR3 protein: CALGEPPNFTYTDKLIF

clone size: -
D gene: -
J gene: TRDJ2
V gene: TRDV1
CDR3 DNA: TGTGCTCTTGGACAATCATCTCGGGGGACGACTTCTTTGACAGCACAACTCTTCTTT
CDR3 protein: CALGQSSRGTTSLTAQLFF

clone size: few
D gene: TRDD3
J gene: TRDJ1
V gene: TRDV1
CDR3 DNA: TGTGCTCTTGGGGATTTGGCCAGGCCCATGTTGACTGGGGGTCTCGATTTGTACACCGATAAACTCATCTTT
CDR3 protein: CALGDLARPMLTGGLDLYTDKLIF

clone size: -
D gene: TRDD3
J gene: TRDJ1
V gene: TRDV1
CDR3 DNA: TGTGCTCTTGGGGAACTTATTTTCCGTACTGGGGGTTTTTACACCGATAAACTCATCTTT
CDR3 protein: CALGELIFRTGGFYTDKLIF

clone size: -
D gene: -
J gene: TRDJ1
V gene: TRDV1
CDR3 DNA: TGTGCTCTTGGGCCCCCTCACGGGAGTGTACAGCCTACAAAACTCATCTTT
CDR3 protein: CALGPPHGSVQPTKLIF

clone size: -
D gene: TRDD2
J gene: TRDJ1
V gene: TRDV1
CDR3 DNA: TGTGCTCTTACTCCTTCCTACGGAGGGGGGGATGATTCGTACACCGATAAACTCATCTTT
CDR3 protein: CALTPSYGGGDDSYTDKLIF

clone size: -
D gene: TRDD3
J gene: TRDJ1
V gene: TRDV1
CDR3 DNA: TGTGCTCTTGGGGAAGTTTGTCTACTGGGGGATGGCGAGTACACCGATAAACTCATCTTT
CDR3 protein: CALGEVCLLGDGEYTDKLIF

clone size: -
D gene: TRDD3
J gene: TRDJ1
V gene: TRDV1
CDR3 DNA: TGTGCTCTTGGGGACCCCAACTTCCGCGTACTGGGGGATAGTGGAGGGACCGATAAACTCATCTTT
CDR3 protein: CALGDPNFRVLGDSGGTDKLIF

clone size: -
D gene: TRDD3
J gene: TRDJ1
V gene: TRDV1
CDR3 DNA: TGTGCTCTTGGGGAATGGTCAAGCCGAGACTGGGGGAAACTTCGGGGGGCCACCGATAAACTCATCTTT
CDR3 protein: CALGEWSSRDWGKLRGATDKLIF

clone size: -
D gene: -
J gene: TRDJ1
V gene: TRDV1
CDR3 DNA: TGTGCTCTTGGGGACCGGATCCGGGGAGAACTCATCTTT
CDR3 protein: CALGDRIRGELIF

clone size: -
D gene: TRDD3
J gene: TRDJ1
V gene: TRDV1
CDR3 DNA: TGTGCTCTTGGGGAACTAGTTGACTACCGAGGGGCGTACTGGGGGATAGACCCCTCCCGCGATAAACTCATCTTT
CDR3 protein: CALGELVDYRGAYWGIDPSRDKLIF

clone size: -
D gene: TRDD3
J gene: TRDJ1
V gene: TRDV1
CDR3 DNA: TGTGCTCTTGGGGAATTCCGCGAAGGTTTGGGGGACGATAAACCCATCTTT
CDR3 protein: CALGEFREGLGDDKPIF

clone size: -
D gene: TRDD3
J gene: TRDJ1
V gene: TRDV1
CDR3 DNA: TGTGCTCTTGGGGAACCCTATGGGGTCCCTTTTGCCGGGGATAACGATAAACTCATCTTT
CDR3 protein: CALGEPYGVPFAGDNDKLIF

clone size: -
D gene: -
J gene: TRDJ1
V gene: TRDV2
CDR3 DNA: TGTGCCTGTGACAACGTCAGAGGAGGGGTCATCCCCCCAGATAAACTCATCTTT
CDR3 protein: CACDNVRGGVIPPDKLIF

clone size: few
D gene: TRDD3
J gene: TRDJ1
V gene: TRDV1
CDR3 DNA: TGTGCTCTTGGGATACGTTCCACGTACTGGGGGATACTATTCGATAAACTCATCTTT
CDR3 protein: CALGIRSTYWGILFDKLIF

clone size: few
D gene: TRDD2
J gene: TRDJ1
V gene: TRDV1
CDR3 DNA: TGTGCTCTTGGGGAACTCTTCCTACGGGGTCTTGGACTGGGAAACCGTTACACCGATAAACTCATCTTT
CDR3 protein: CALGELFLRGLGLGNRYTDKLIF

clone size: -
D gene: -
J gene: TRDJ1
V gene: TRDV1
CDR3 DNA: TGTGCTCTTGGGCCCCCTACCGCAGTTGGCCTCTTCACCGATAAACTCATCTTT
CDR3 protein: CALGPPTAVGLFTDKLIF

clone size: -
D gene: -
J gene: TRDJ1
V gene: TRDV1
CDR3 DNA: TGTGCTCTTGGGGACCCCCAATCCCCCGCTAAGCAAGGGTACCCCGATAAACTCATCTTT
CDR3 protein: CALGDPQSPAKQGYPDKLIF

clone size: few
D gene: -
J gene: TRDJ1
V gene: TRDV1
CDR3 DNA: TGTGCTCTTGGGGAAATTGGGTGGGGTTCCTTCGCCGATAAACTCATCTTT
CDR3 protein: CALGEIGWGSFADKLIF

clone size: -
D gene: -
J gene: TRDJ1
V gene: TRDV1
CDR3 DNA: TGTGCTCTTGGGGAATTCGAATATTGGGGATCGTACACCGATAAACTCATCTTT
CDR3 protein: CALGEFEYWGSYTDKLIF

clone size: -
D gene: TRDD3
J gene: TRDJ1
V gene: TRDV2
CDR3 DNA: TGTGCCACTCCGAAGACTGGGGGAAGCGATAAACTCATCTTT
CDR3 protein: CATPKTGGSDKLIF

clone size: -
D gene: -
J gene: TRDJ1
V gene: TRDV1
CDR3 DNA: TGTGCTCTTGGGGAAGGCTCCCCTTCCCCTAAACTCATCTTT
CDR3 protein: CALGEGSPSPKLIF

clone size: few
D gene: -
J gene: TRDJ1
V gene: TRDV1
CDR3 DNA: TGTGCTCTTGGGGAACTTAGGTCCTACAGGAGCGTACTGGGCGGTGGTAAACTCATCTTT
CDR3 protein: CALGELRSYRSVLGGGKLIF

clone size: few
D gene: TRDD3
J gene: TRDJ2
V gene: TRDV1
CDR3 DNA: TGTGCTCTTGGTTCCCCGAACTGGGGGATACCAGGGACAGCACAACTCTTCTTT
CDR3 protein: CALGSPNWGIPGTAQLFF

clone size: -
D gene: TRDD3
J gene: TRDJ1
V gene: TRDV1
CDR3 DNA: TGTGCTCTTGGGGAAAACTCGAGGGGGGACCGATACTGGGGGATAAGACTCATCTTT
CDR3 protein: CALGENSRGDRYWGIRLIF

clone size: -
D gene: -
J gene: TRDJ1
V gene: TRDV1
CDR3 DNA: TGTGCTCTTGGGGAACTCTTCTCCTTTCGGGGCGATAAACTCATCTTT
CDR3 protein: CALGELFSFRGDKLIF

clone size: -
D gene: TRDD3
J gene: TRDJ1
V gene: TRDV1
CDR3 DNA: TGTGCTCTTGTAGAGGTCCTTCCTGAAGTTTTAGAGAACTGGGGGATATCCGATAAACTCATCTTT
CDR3 protein: CALVEVLPEVLENWGISDKLIF

clone size: -
D gene: TRDD3
J gene: TRDJ1
V gene: TRDV1
CDR3 DNA: TGTGCTCTTGGGCCCGTACTGGGGGATACCGATAAACTCATCTTT
CDR3 protein: CALGPVLGDTDKLIF

clone size: -
D gene: -
J gene: TRDJ1
V gene: TRDV1
CDR3 DNA: TGTGCTCTTGGGGAACTTTCACCTTGGGACTACACCGATAAACTCATCTTT
CDR3 protein: CALGELSPWDYTDKLIF

clone size: -
D gene: TRDD3
J gene: TRDJ1
V gene: TRDV1
CDR3 DNA: TGTGCTCTTGGGGTTGCAACGGTACTGGGGGGCACCACCGATAAACTCATCTTT
CDR3 protein: CALGVATVLGGTTDKLIF

clone size: few
D gene: -
J gene: TRDJ1
V gene: TRDV1
CDR3 DNA: TGTGCTCTTGGGGAGTACCGATCCTACACCGATAAACTCATCTTT
CDR3 protein: CALGEYRSYTDKLIF

clone size: few
D gene: TRDD2
J gene: TRDJ1
V gene: TRDV1
CDR3 DNA: TGTGCTCTTGGGGAATTTTGTTACTTCCTACGACCCATGTGTCCTCAAATGAAACTCATCTTT
CDR3 protein: CALGEFCYFLRPMCPQMKLIF

clone size: -
D gene: -
J gene: TRDJ1
V gene: TRDV1
CDR3 DNA: TGTGCTCTTGGGGATCCCGGTTCCTCCCTGGGGTCTAAACTCATCTTT
CDR3 protein: CALGDPGSSLGSKLIF

clone size: -
D gene: -
J gene: TRDJ1
V gene: TRDV1
CDR3 DNA: TGTGCTCTTGGCCAATCCTATCCGGGGGACCACGCCCCGTACACCGATAAACTCATCTTT
CDR3 protein: CALGQSYPGDHAPYTDKLIF

clone size: few
D gene: -
J gene: TRDJ1
V gene: TRDV1
CDR3 DNA: TGTGCTCTTGGGGGAACTGACGACGGAGGGACCCACACCGATAAACTCATCTTT
CDR3 protein: CALGGTDDGGTHTDKLIF

clone size: few
D gene: -
J gene: TRDJ1
V gene: TRDV1
CDR3 DNA: TGTGCTCTTGGGGTCCTGGGTCGTACTGGGCACACCGATAAACTCATCTTT
CDR3 protein: CALGVLGRTGHTDKLIF

clone size: few
D gene: TRDD2
J gene: TRDJ1
V gene: TRDV1
CDR3 DNA: TGTGCTCTTGGGGAACTCACTTCCTACGTAATATACGCGTACACCGATAAACTCATCTTT
CDR3 protein: CALGELTSYVIYAYTDKLIF

clone size: -
D gene: -
J gene: TRDJ1
V gene: TRDV1
CDR3 DNA: TGTGCTCTTGGGGCCCCCTTTTTTGCGGGGGCTACCGAAATTTACACCGATAAACTCATCTTT
CDR3 protein: CALGAPFFAGATEIYTDKLIF

clone size: -
D gene: -
J gene: TRDJ1
V gene: TRDV1
CDR3 DNA: TGTGCTGTTCTCGGGGATTACCCTTACAGGCGGGCATACATGACATACACCGATAAACTCATCTTT
CDR3 protein: CAVLGDYPYRRAYMTYTDKLIF

clone size: -
D gene: TRDD2
J gene: TRDJ1
V gene: TRDV1
CDR3 DNA: TGTGCTCTTGGGGAACTGCCCTTCCTACTGCCGTACTCAGAGTACACCGATAAACTCATCTTT
CDR3 protein: CALGELPFLLPYSEYTDKLIF

clone size: few
D gene: -
J gene: TRDJ1
V gene: TRDV1
CDR3 DNA: TGTGCTCTTGGGGAACTCTTTCGGTTGTACACCGATAAACTCATCTTT
CDR3 protein: CALGELFRLYTDKLIF

clone size: -
D gene: -
J gene: TRDJ1
V gene: TRDV1
CDR3 DNA: -
CDR3 protein: CALGEWCPTSVVYGGTDKLIF

clone size: few
D gene: TRDD2
J gene: TRDJ1
V gene: TRDV1
CDR3 DNA: TGTGCTCTAAGGCCTTCCTACGCTCACCGGGGGGACACCGATAAACTCATCTTT
CDR3 protein: CALRPSYAHRGDTDKLIF

clone size: few
D gene: -
J gene: TRDJ1
V gene: TRDV1
CDR3 DNA: TGTGCTCTCGGGGAACTAGGAGCGTGGGGCGGGATATGCACCGATAAACTCATCTTT
CDR3 protein: CALGELGAWGGICTDKLIF

clone size: -
D gene: TRDD3
J gene: TRDJ1
V gene: TRDV1
CDR3 DNA: TGTGCTCTTCAACCCGTACTGGGGGGCATCGCCATCCCCGATAAACTCATCTTT
CDR3 protein: CALQPVLGGIAIPDKLIF

clone size: -
D gene: TRDD3
J gene: TRDJ1
V gene: TRDV1
CDR3 DNA: TGTGCTCTTGGGAAGAAGCGAGGGGTCCTCTACTGGGGGATCCCCGATAAACTCATCTTT
CDR3 protein: CALGKKRGVLYWGIPDKLIF

clone size: -
D gene: -
J gene: TRDJ1
V gene: TRDV1
CDR3 DNA: TGTGCTCTTGGGGCCCTGGCCTTCCCCGTACCCGGGGCCTTGGGTCACACCGATAAACTCATCTTT
CDR3 protein: CALGALAFPVPGALGHTDKLIF

clone size: few
D gene: TRDD3
J gene: TRDJ1
V gene: TRDV1
CDR3 DNA: TGTGCTCTTGGGGGCCCGGCCTTCCCAATACTGGGGGGAGTGGATAAACTCATCTTT
CDR3 protein: CALGGPAFPILGGVDKLIF

clone size: once
D gene: -
J gene: TRDJ1
V gene: TRDV2
CDR3 DNA: TGTGCCTGTTCTGGGGCTACTGGTGATAGACTCATCTTT
CDR3 protein: CACSGATGDRLIF

clone size: few
D gene: -
J gene: TRDJ1
V gene: TRDV1
CDR3 DNA: TGTGCTCTTGGGATTTTTCCCCGGGGGGAACTCATCTTT
CDR3 protein: CALGIFPRGELIF

clone size: -
D gene: -
J gene: TRDJ1
V gene: TRDV1
CDR3 DNA: TGTGCTCTTGGGGCAGGACATGGAGGAGGGATATCCGATAAACTCATCTTT
CDR3 protein: CALGAGHGGGISDKLIF

clone size: -
D gene: TRDD3
J gene: TRDJ1
V gene: TRDV1
CDR3 DNA: TGTGCTCTTGGACTCGCCTTCCTACGGGGAGAGGCACTGGGGGATAGCGCGGTTAAACTCATCTTT
CDR3 protein: CALGLAFLRGEALGDSAVKLIF